There are a few counts of the clone carrying this T cell receptor (beta chain). Indicated treatment: skin biopsy from PPD injection site in Mantoux-positive individual. TCR cDNA received a 3' ligated oligonucleotide that carried a UMI. The sample originates from a study of naive and memory T cell subsets. Four PCR rounds used nested alpha and beta constant region primers plus the SP2 primer. Alpha and beta constant region primers primed reverse transcription for blood and skin samples. Using its own MiXCR run on the UMI-ligation and nested PCR reads, TCRdb lists one record per CDR3 protein. The profile shows around 37,000 distinct CDR3 sequences, approximately 11% of them singletons. This TCR was sampled from an adult in good health. The material sequenced was skin, taken from a tuberculin skin test site.

The CDR3 DNA reads as TGCAGTGCTCAACGTACCGGGACAGGGAGAAATCAGCCCCAGCATTTT. It yields the protein CSAQRTGTGRNQPQHF. The chain links TRBV20-1 to TRBJ1-5; 9 bases fit TRBD1. V was pared by 5 bases and J by 4 bases, with 12 bases of the junction left unmatched. The CDR3 is 16 residues long. The germline CDR1 and CDR2 sequences are DFQATT and SNEGSKA (reference sequence).